A single sample is the source of the 23 T cell receptor beta chains below, sequenced in a study of OX40 agonist ivuxolimab in advanced cancers. The method was immunoSEQ multiplex PCR; TCRdb's version includes in-frame clones alone and lacks a portion of them. The table includes tens of thousands of clones, around four fifths detected once. This sample comprised CD4+ or CD8+ T cells sorted from blood, obtained in a trial of the OX40 agonist ivuxolimab. The receptors derive from an adult with an advanced solid tumor such as melanoma, head and neck, liver or kidney cancer.

This chain uses TRBV28 with TRBJ2-5; 8 bases line up with TRBD2. V lost 3 bases and J lost 3; bases outside the gene matches: 12. This CDR3 comprises 17 residues. Germline values: CDR1 MDHEN, CDR2 SYDVKM. CDR3 bases: TGTGCCAGCAGTTTCATCCCTTCGGGAGCGGGGGAAGAGACCCAGTACTTC. It specifies CASSFIPSGAGEETQYF.

The rearrangement joins TRBV6-1 to TRBJ2-3; D gene uncertain. CDR1 and CDR2 from the germline V gene are MNHNS and SASEGT. V lost 6 bases to trimming and J lost 0 bases, with 4 bases between them. The CDR3 spans 12 residues. The CDR3 bases are TGTGCCAGCAGGGTTAGCACAGATACGCAGTATTTT. It specifies CASRVSTDTQYF.

The chain has TRBV7-2 and TRBJ2-5; tentatively, D is TRBD1 or TRBD2 (6 bases each). The CDR3 covers 14 residues. V dropped 5 bases and J dropped 1 base, with 11 bases sitting between them. Germline V CDR1 and CDR2: SGHTA, FQGNSA. CDR3 DNA sequence: TGTGCCAGCAGCCCCCCGGGGGCCCAAGAGACCCAGTACTTC. Protein product: CASSPPGAQETQYF.

The rearrangement uses TRBV10-3 and TRBJ1-1, with D possibly being TRBD1 (6 bases). CDR1 is ENHRY, CDR2 SYGVKD, per germline. This CDR3 comprises 16 residues. The V and J ends lost 8 bases and 2 bases respectively, with 21 bases between them. CDR3 protein: CAIGTTKQGYNTEAFF. The CDR3 DNA sequence: TGTGCCATCGGGACGACCAAACAGGGATATAACACTGAAGCTTTCTTT.

The rearrangement joins TRBV19 to TRBJ1-5; D is unresolved. The germline V gene has CDR1 LNHDA and CDR2 SQIVND (reference sequence). With 2 bases removed from V and 5 bases from J, the gap between germline ends came to 7 bases. The CDR3 has 13 residues. This CDR3 reads CASSIRADQPQHF. In nucleotides, the CDR3 is TGTGCCAGTAGTATAAGGGCGGATCAGCCCCAGCATTTT.

CDR3 region: CASRTHGDTQYF. CDR3 nucleotide sequence: TGTGCCAGCAGAACACACGGAGATACGCAGTATTTT. V usage is TRBV6-5 and J usage is TRBJ2-3; D is undetermined. Trimming took 6 bases from V and 5 from J, leaving 9 bases between them. The germline V gene has CDR1 MNHEY and CDR2 SVGAGI. The CDR3 runs 12 residues.

The chain links TRBV15 to TRBJ1-5; D is undetermined. The germline V gene encodes CDR1 LNHNV and CDR2 YYDKDF (reference sequence). The V and J ends lost 1 base and 4 bases respectively, with 5 bases between them. The CDR3 is 13 residues long. CDR3 loop: CATSRVKNQPQHF. In DNA form, the CDR3 reads TGTGCCACCAGCAGAGTTAAGAATCAGCCCCAGCATTTT.

The V and J genes are TRBV19 and TRBJ2-6, with D uncertain. This CDR3 has 14 residues. Germline CDR1 LNHDA, CDR2 SQIVND (reference sequence). V lost 6 bases and J 4 bases, leaving 10 bases between the germline ends. The CDR3 nucleotides read TGTGCCAGTAGCGCGTCGGCCGGGGCCAACGTCCTGACTTTC. It yields the protein CASSASAGANVLTF.

The chain joins TRBV7-3 to TRBJ2-5, with D hard to call. V lost 4 bases and J 1 base, leaving 10 bases between the germline ends. Per germline, CDR1 SGHTA and CDR2 FQGTGA. CDR3 size: 14 residues. The CDR3 loop reads CASSSSSGQETQYF. The CDR3 DNA sequence: TGTGCCAGCAGCTCATCGTCGGGCCAAGAGACCCAGTACTTC.

The V and J genes are TRBV11-2 and TRBJ1-3, with a weak D call TRBD1 (6 bases). V lost 1 base and J lost 0, with 13 bases in between. The CDR3 runs to 17 residues. CDR1 SGHAT and CDR2 FQNNGV come from the germline V gene. The CDR3 DNA sequence: TGTGCCAGCAGCTTAGCCCAGGGGCTTAGCTCTGGAAACACCATATATTTT. Protein product: CASSLAQGLSSGNTIYF.

The chain combines TRBV9 with TRBJ2-7, with D unclear. Trimming left V 1 base short and J 3 bases short, with 14 bases between. The CDR3 loop spans 15 amino acids. Germline V CDR1 and CDR2: SGDLS, YYNGEE. The CDR3 spells CASSVQATEDYEQYF. The CDR3 region has the DNA TGTGCCAGCAGCGTACAGGCCACTGAAGACTACGAGCAGTACTTC.

The chain combines TRBV7-3 with TRBJ2-2; D ambiguous. Germline lookup yields CDR1 SGHTA and CDR2 FQGTGA. V lost 4 bases and J lost 7, with 4 bases in between. This CDR3 is built from 11 residues. The CDR3 protein is CASSYGGELFF. The DNA of the CDR3 is TGTGCCAGCAGCTACGGCGGGGAGCTGTTTTTT.

The chain combines TRBV4-3 with TRBJ2-3; TRBD2 matches at 7 bases. The CDR3 spans 15 residues. The germline V gene has CDR1 LGHNA and CDR2 YSLEER. The V gene end was trimmed by 0 bases and the J gene end by 8 bases; junction bases not matched to a gene: 8. The CDR3 here is CASSQEAGEFGTQYF. DNA for the CDR3: TGCGCCAGCAGCCAAGAGGCGGGGGAATTTGGTACGCAGTATTTT.

This clone has a handful of counts. The chain employs TRBV15 and TRBJ2-2; perhaps TRBD1 as D (6 bases). Germline assignment: CDR1 LNHNV and CDR2 YYDKDF (reference sequence). The CDR3 sequence is 16 residues long. The V and J ends lost 4 bases and 0 bases respectively, with 12 bases between them. CDR3 loop: CATSNGGRANTGELFF. The DNA of the CDR3 is TGTGCCACCAGCAATGGGGGCAGGGCGAACACCGGGGAGCTGTTTTTT.

The rearrangement joins TRBV5-1 to TRBJ1-4; 7 bases align to TRBD1. Germline CDR1 is SGHRS and CDR2 is YFSETQ. V gave up 7 bases and J gave up 4 bases; unmatched junction bases: 4. CDR3 size: 13 residues. In DNA, the CDR3 is TGCGCCAGCGGGGGACAGAATAATGAAAAACTGTTTTTT. It encodes CASGGQNNEKLFF.

The rearrangement joins TRBV5-6 to TRBJ1-3; D ambiguous. The V gene's germline CDR1 is SGHDT and CDR2 YYEEEE. The CDR3 consists of 14 residues. V was shortened by 1 base and J by 4 bases, with 9 bases between the two germline ends. This CDR3 is CASSLQGSGNTIYF. For the CDR3, the DNA is TGTGCCAGCAGCTTGCAAGGTTCCGGAAACACCATATATTTT.

The gene calls are TRBV6-5 and TRBJ2-5; D unclear. The DNA matches TRBJ2-7 better at its end, which makes the J call doubtful. In germline, CDR1 is MNHEY, CDR2 SVGAGI. The CDR3 has 15 amino acids. In DNA form, the CDR3 reads TGTGCCAGCAGTCCCCCCGGCAGGAGCCCCTACGAGCAGTACTTC. Residues: CASSPPGRSPYEQYF.

The chain joins TRBV10-1 to TRBJ1-1; 10 nucleotides align to TRBD1. The trim removed 6 bases at V and 5 bases at J, leaving 9 bases unmatched. The CDR3 consists of 15 residues. CDR1 WNHNN and CDR2 SYGVQD come from the germline V gene (reference sequence). CDR3 sequence reads: CASSDPGTGATEAFF. The CDR3 nucleotides are TGCGCCAGCAGCGACCCCGGGACAGGGGCTACTGAAGCTTTCTTT.

V and J are TRBV15 and TRBJ1-4; a possible D gene is TRBD1 (6 bases). CDR3 length: 15 amino acids. Between the trimmed V and J ends, which lost 0 bases and 6 bases, there was a span of 11 bases. Germline-derived CDR1 and CDR2 are LNHNV and YYDKDF (reference sequence). CDR3 sequence: CATSREKGEDEKLFF. For the CDR3, the DNA is TGTGCCACCAGCAGAGAGAAGGGGGAGGATGAAAAACTGTTTTTT.

This clone was found a few times. The rearrangement joins TRBV27 to TRBJ1-1; perhaps TRBD1 as D (6 bases). Trimming removed 7 bases from V and 2 bases from J, with 17 bases in between. Looked up from germline, CDR1 is MNHEY and CDR2 is SMNVEV (reference sequence). The CDR3 covers 15 residues. The CDR3 DNA sequence: TGTGCCAGCACTCTATTCTCCGGGACAAACACTGAAGCTTTCTTT. Encoded protein: CASTLFSGTNTEAFF.

This chain connects TRBV4-2 to TRBJ2-5; possible D gene TRBD2, 7 bases. This CDR3 spans 16 amino acids. The V end lost 4 bases, the J end lost 2 bases, and 17 bases lay between the germline ends. Germline V gives CDR1 LGHNA, CDR2 YNFKEQ. The CDR3 DNA reads TGTGCCAGCAGCCCCTGGGGGGCGGGGGAACAAGAGACCCAGTACTTC. Translating gives CASSPWGAGEQETQYF.

This chain uses TRBV19 with TRBJ2-5, with unresolved D. Trimming stripped 3 bases from V and 3 bases from J, with 8 bases between. CDR3 size: 13 residues. CDR1 LNHDA and CDR2 SQIVND come from the germline V gene (reference sequence). The CDR3 sequence: CASSMYTKETQYF. The CDR3 coding sequence is TGTGCCAGTAGTATGTACACCAAAGAGACCCAGTACTTC. Full variable domain (rest looked up from reference TRBV19 and TRBJ2-5): DGGITQSPKYLFRKEGQNVTLSCEQNLNHDAMYWYRQDPGQGLRLIYYSQIVNDFQKGDIAEGYSVSREKKESFPLTVTSAQKNPTAFYLCASSMYTKETQYFGPGTRLLVL.

The chain recombines TRBV10-2 with TRBJ2-1, with 12 bases aligning to TRBD1. The CDR3 runs 17 residues. Germline lookup yields CDR1 WSHSY and CDR2 SAAADI. Losses at the gene ends were 7 bases for V and 8 bases for J; bases not matched to a gene: 15. The CDR3 protein is CASILISGTGGNYEQFF. The CDR3 nucleotides read TGCGCCAGCATTTTGATTTCCGGGACAGGGGGCAATTATGAGCAGTTCTTC.